The 32 T cell receptor beta chains given below trace back to one sample, sequenced in a study of CD8+ T cells in alopecia areata. cDNA serving as the sequencing template came from extracted, reverse transcribed RNA. This table comes from immunoSEQ multiplex PCR, and its TCRdb copy is limited to in-frame clones, with some not included. The table shows 100,000 to 150,000 clones, with more than 30% occurring only once. Sample: CD4+ T cells sorted from blood. The source of these receptors is a human donor with alopecia areata.

V is TRBV7-9 and J is TRBJ2-5; the D gene is possibly TRBD1 (6 bases). This CDR3 contains 14 residues. V lost 3 bases, J lost 1 base, and 9 bases lay in between. Looked up from germline, CDR1 is SEHNR and CDR2 is FQNEAQ (reference sequence). The CDR3 loop reads CASSLTGVQETQYF. The CDR3 DNA reads as TGTGCCAGCAGCTTGACAGGTGTCCAAGAGACCCAGTACTTC.

V and J are TRBV4-3 and TRBJ2-3; D remains unclear. The CDR3 totals 14 residues. CDR1 LGHNA and CDR2 YSLEER come from the germline V gene. Deletions cut 2 bases from V and 1 base from J, with 7 bases between. CDR3 loop: CASSQRFGTDTQYF. In DNA, the CDR3 is TGCGCCAGCAGCCAACGTTTTGGCACAGATACGCAGTATTTT.

This clone was seen a few times. This rearrangement joins TRBV7-9 to TRBJ2-6, with D uncertain. Trimming cost V 2 bases and J 1 base, with 6 bases left between them. This CDR3 has 15 amino acids. Germline V gene lookup returns CDR1 SEHNR and CDR2 FQNEAQ (reference sequence). CDR3 sequence reads: CASSLYRSGANVLTF. The CDR3 bases are TGTGCCAGCAGCTTATACCGGTCTGGGGCCAACGTCCTGACTTTC.

The rearrangement links TRBV29-1 to TRBJ2-2; 7 nucleotides agree with TRBD2. The germline V gene has CDR1 SQVTM and CDR2 ANQGSEA. With 6 bases clipped from V and 5 bases from J, the junction kept 9 bases outside the gene matches. The CDR3 covers 14 residues. CDR3 residues: CSVESGKGTGELFF. The CDR3 nucleotides read TGCAGCGTCGAGAGCGGGAAAGGTACCGGGGAGCTGTTTTTT.

The gene calls are TRBV28 and TRBJ2-7, with 11 bases that match TRBD1. The CDR3 contains 16 residues. Trimming cost V 7 bases and J 2 bases; bases outside gene matches: 10. Per the germline V gene, CDR1 is MDHEN and CDR2 is SYDVKM. CDR3 region: CASTPGGQGVTYEQYF. The CDR3 DNA reads as TGTGCCAGCACCCCTGGGGGACAGGGGGTGACCTACGAGCAGTACTTC.

The J gene is TRBJ1-2, the V gene TRBV29-1, with 9 bases lining up with TRBD1. Trimming cost V 3 bases and J 4 bases; bases outside gene matches: 12. Germline-derived CDR1 and CDR2 are SQVTM and ANQGSEA. The CDR3 has 16 amino acids. The CDR3 reads CSVDLGTGTTLYGYTF. The CDR3 coding sequence is TGCAGCGTTGATTTAGGGACAGGGACCACTCTCTATGGCTACACCTTC.

The chain joins TRBV7-2 to TRBJ2-1; D remains unclear. Germline CDR1 is SGHTA and CDR2 is FQGNSA. The CDR3 covers 12 residues. The germline V and J ends were trimmed by 5 bases and 7 bases, with 9 bases remaining between them. CDR3 DNA: TGTGCCAGCAGCCTGCCGGGTAATGAGCAGTTCTTC. It encodes CASSLPGNEQFF. The whole variable domain, remainder taken from reference TRBV7-2 and TRBJ2-1, is GAGVSQSPSNKVTEKGKDVELRCDPISGHTALYWYRQSLGQGLEFLIYFQGNSAPDKSGLPSDRFSAERTGGSVSTLTIQRTQQEDSAVYLCASSLPGNEQFFGPGTRLTVL.

The chain recombines TRBV29-1 with TRBJ2-5; 8 bases match TRBD2. The CDR3 consists of 14 residues. V dropped 4 bases and J dropped 7; count of bases not matched to a gene: 11. Germline CDR1 SQVTM, CDR2 ANQGSEA. Written as DNA, the CDR3 is TGCAGCGTTGCGTTACTAGCGGTGGATGGGACCCAGTACTTC. It is translated as CSVALLAVDGTQYF.

This chain joins TRBV29-1 and TRBJ2-2; 7 positions agree with TRBD1. The J segment lost 1 base and the V segment lost 4 bases, leaving 3 bases of the junction unmatched. The germline V gene has CDR1 SQVTM and CDR2 ANQGSEA. This CDR3 is 14 amino acids long. CDR3 sequence (DNA): TGCAGCGTTGTAGGGGACAGGAACACCGGGGAGCTGTTTTTT. This codes for CSVVGDRNTGELFF.

The chain joins TRBV29-1 to TRBJ2-7, with D hard to call. This CDR3 is built from 11 residues. Germline V lookup: CDR1 SQVTM, CDR2 ANQGSEA. The V end was cut by 4 bases, the J end by 3 bases, with 7 bases between. The CDR3 sequence is CSVGGDYEQYF. CDR3 DNA sequence: TGCAGCGTTGGCGGAGACTACGAGCAGTACTTC.

CDR3 sequence (DNA): TGCGCCAGCAGCTTGGGAGGGATGTACGAGCAGTACTTC. Translated: CASSLGGMYEQYF. V gene TRBV5-1 combines with J gene TRBJ2-7, with D perhaps TRBD2 (5 bases). With 0 bases removed from V and 4 bases from J, the gap between germline ends came to 8 bases. CDR3 length: 13 residues. Germline-derived CDR1 and CDR2 are SGHRS and YFSETQ.

Details on this clone: The same CDR3 can be traced to other DNA sequences in this sample. V gene TRBV2 combines with J gene TRBJ2-7; D call uncertain. The CDR3 covers 11 residues. Per germline, CDR1 SNHLY and CDR2 FYNNEI. Trimming cost V 4 bases and J 4 bases, with 5 bases left between them. Here the CDR3 reads CASSVGYEQYF. CDR3 coding DNA: TGTGCCAGCAGTGTTGGGTACGAGCAGTACTTC.

The chain combines TRBV29-1 with TRBJ1-4, with TRBD1 identical over 10 bases. The CDR3 contains 13 residues. Germline V gene lookup returns CDR1 SQVTM and CDR2 ANQGSEA. V was pared by 7 bases and J by 7 bases, with 6 bases of the junction left unmatched. The DNA of the CDR3 is TGCAGCGCAAGACAGGGGGCAGGTGAAAAACTGTTTTTT. Protein product: CSARQGAGEKLFF.

The chain recombines TRBV30 with TRBJ2-2, with 9 bases aligning to TRBD1. CDR3 size: 15 residues. Unmatched junction bases numbered 5, after V lost 0 bases and J lost 6 bases. Germline V gene sequence: CDR1 GTSNPN, CDR2 SVGIG (reference sequence). This chain's CDR3 is CAWSVGQGRAGELFF. CDR3 sequence (DNA): TGTGCCTGGAGTGTAGGACAGGGGAGGGCCGGGGAGCTGTTTTTT. Variable domain in full (rest from reference TRBV30 and TRBJ2-2): SQTIHQWPATLVQPVGSPLSLECTVEGTSNPNLYWYRQAAGRGLQLLFYSVGIGQISSEVPQNLSASRPQDRQFILSSKKLLLSDSGFYLCAWSVGQGRAGELFFGEGSRLTVL.

The chain carries TRBV9 and TRBJ2-5; 9 nucleotides align to TRBD1. The germline V gene has CDR1 SGDLS and CDR2 YYNGEE. There are 15 residues in the CDR3. With V trimmed by 0 bases and J by 2 bases, 2 bases remained unmatched. CDR3 region: CASSVAGQGQETQYF. The CDR3 DNA reads TGTGCCAGCAGCGTAGCCGGACAGGGGCAAGAGACCCAGTACTTC.

CDR3 loop: CAWSVAETVGQYF. DNA for the CDR3: TGTGCCTGGAGTGTTGCCGAGACAGTAGGGCAGTATTTT. V and J are TRBV30 and TRBJ2-3; possible D gene TRBD1, 5 bases. Trimming took 0 bases from V and 11 from J, leaving 15 bases between them. The germline CDR1 and CDR2 sequences are GTSNPN and SVGIG (reference sequence). The CDR3 totals 13 residues.

This sequence joins TRBV4-2 and TRBJ2-7; 8 bases are shared with TRBD2. CDR3 length: 15 residues. The V gene's germline CDR1 is LGHNA and CDR2 YNFKEQ. Trimming removed 2 bases from V and 3 bases from J; junction bases left unmatched: 6. The CDR3: CASSQRGLVGYEQYF. The CDR3 DNA sequence: TGTGCCAGCAGCCAAAGGGGACTAGTGGGCTACGAGCAGTACTTC.

The table lists this clone with a few counts. The chain employs TRBV5-1 and TRBJ2-7; no clear D gene. V gave up 2 bases and J gave up 5 bases, with 8 bases separating them. The germline V gene encodes CDR1 SGHRS and CDR2 YFSETQ. The CDR3 contains 12 residues. The CDR3 is CASSLSDHEQYF. CDR3 DNA: TGCGCCAGCAGCTTAAGTGACCACGAGCAGTACTTC.

This clone was observed a handful of times. This chain uses TRBV7-9 with TRBJ2-5; no definite D call. The CDR3 contains 16 residues. Germline V gene sequence: CDR1 SEHNR, CDR2 FQNEAQ (reference sequence). Deletions cut 4 bases from V and 3 bases from J, with 18 bases between. CDR3 in amino acids: CASSSIGGRTKETQYF. In nucleotides, the CDR3 is TGTGCCAGCAGCTCTATAGGTGGCAGGACGAAAGAGACCCAGTACTTC.

The chain has TRBV29-1 and TRBJ1-2; 11 bases map to TRBD1. Losses at the gene ends were 7 bases for V and 13 bases for J; bases not matched to a gene: 17. Germline V gene lookup returns CDR1 SQVTM and CDR2 ANQGSEA. This CDR3 has 14 residues. CDR3 coding DNA: TGCAGCGCCGCCCAACGAACTCCTGGGACAGGGGGCACCTTC. Residues: CSAAQRTPGTGGTF.

The chain joins TRBV12-2 to TRBJ2-7; the tabulated D call, TRBD2, remains unverified against the DNA. TRBV12-2 is tagged as a pseudogene. The CDR3 is 16 amino acids. Here the CDR3 reads CASRFTPEAGDGEQYF. CDR3 nucleotides: TGTGCAAGTCGCTTTACCCCGGAAGCCGGAGACGGCGAGCAGTACTTC.

The DNA of the CDR3 is TGTGCCAGCAGTGCTGGGGTGTTAGGGACAGATACGCAGTATTTT. As protein: CASSAGVLGTDTQYF. This chain links TRBV2 with TRBJ2-3; D unresolved. V was clipped by 4 bases and J by 3 bases, with 14 bases between them. Looked up from germline, CDR1 is SNHLY and CDR2 is FYNNEI. This CDR3 is 15 amino acids long.

The chain joins TRBV27 to TRBJ2-5, with 11 bases aligning to TRBD2. V dropped 5 bases and J dropped 4; count of bases not matched to a gene: 6. Germline V gene lookup returns CDR1 MNHEY and CDR2 SMNVEV (reference sequence). The CDR3 is made up of 15 amino acids. The CDR3 region has the DNA TGTGCCAGCAGTCCCGGACTAGCGGGTATAGAGACCCAGTACTTC. Its translation is CASSPGLAGIETQYF.

The sample holds a few counts of this clone. The rearrangement links TRBV18 to TRBJ2-5, with a tentative D call TRBD1 (6 bases). This CDR3 has 16 amino acids. The ends were cut back, 0 bases at V and 1 base at J, with 12 bases in the middle. Per germline, CDR1 KGHSH and CDR2 LQKENI. CDR3 coding DNA: TGTGCCAGCTCACCACCATCCAGGGGAATCCAAGAGACCCAGTACTTC. It encodes CASSPPSRGIQETQYF.

This chain uses TRBV5-4 with TRBJ2-7, with 8 bases identical to TRBD2. The germline V gene encodes CDR1 SGHNT and CDR2 YYREEE (reference sequence). The V gene end was trimmed by 4 bases and the J gene end by 0 bases; junction bases not matched to a gene: 3. The CDR3 covers 14 residues. This CDR3 is CASSPGGSSYEQYF. The CDR3, as DNA: TGTGCCAGCAGCCCGGGGGGGAGCTCCTACGAGCAGTACTTC.

CDR3 loop: CAWIFDPGTEAFF. In DNA, the CDR3 is TGTGCCTGGATATTCGACCCAGGGACTGAAGCTTTCTTT. The chain couples TRBV30 to TRBJ1-1, with a possible D match to TRBD1 (5 bases). CDR3 size: 13 residues. With 4 bases removed from V and 5 bases from J, the gap between germline ends came to 14 bases. From germline, CDR1 is GTSNPN and CDR2 SVGIG (reference sequence).

This sequence joins TRBV29-1 and TRBJ1-4; D unresolved. The CDR3 runs 12 residues. The V gene lost 7 bases and the J gene lost 3 bases, with 9 bases spanning the gap. Germline loops: CDR1 SQVTM, CDR2 ANQGSEA. The CDR3 spells CSAGKSNEKLFF. In DNA, the CDR3 is TGCAGCGCCGGGAAGTCTAATGAAAAACTGTTTTTT.

This clone is a singleton in its sample. The J gene is TRBJ2-4, the V gene TRBV7-3, with D perhaps matching TRBD2 (5 bases). Germline CDR1 SGHTA, CDR2 FQGTGA. V gave up 0 bases and J gave up 0 bases, with 9 bases separating them. The CDR3 loop spans 16 amino acids. In nucleotides, the CDR3 is TGTGCCAGCAGCTTAACTCCAGGACTAGCCAAAAACATTCAGTACTTC. Protein: CASSLTPGLAKNIQYF. Using reference TRBV7-3 and TRBJ2-4 for the parts outside the CDR3, the full variable domain is GAGVSQTPSNKVTEKGKYVELRCDPISGHTALYWYRQSLGQGPEFLIYFQGTGAADDSGLPNDRFFAVRPEGSVSTLKIQRTERGDSAVYLCASSLTPGLAKNIQYFGAGTRLSVL.

The rearrangement links TRBV25-1 to TRBJ2-3; D call uncertain. Trimming left V 3 bases short and J 0 bases short, with 10 bases between. Germline lookup yields CDR1 MGHDK and CDR2 SYGVNS. The CDR3 runs to 15 residues. The CDR3 DNA reads as TGTGCCAGCAGTGATCGTGACTTGAGCACAGATACGCAGTATTTT. This encodes CASSDRDLSTDTQYF.

This clone occurred a few times. The chain is built from TRBV29-1 and TRBJ2-7, with D possibly matching TRBD2 (5 bases). CDR1 is SQVTM, CDR2 ANQGSEA, per germline. The CDR3 covers 15 residues. V gave up 7 bases and J gave up 3 bases, with 22 bases separating them. CDR3 sequence reads: CSAQHTRAADYEQYF. DNA of the CDR3: TGCAGCGCACAGCACACTAGAGCAGCGGACTACGAGCAGTACTTC.

This clone was seen more than once but under ten times. The V call is TRBV2, the J call TRBJ2-5, with 10 positions matching TRBD2. Germline CDR1 and CDR2: SNHLY and FYNNEI. V lost 8 bases and J lost 3; bases outside the gene matches: 3. The CDR3 spans 13 residues. CDR3 region: CASGLAGEETQYF. CDR3 DNA: TGTGCCAGCGGTCTAGCGGGGGAAGAGACCCAGTACTTC.

This clone was detected once. This chain joins TRBV7-8 and TRBJ2-1; 9 nucleotides agree with TRBD2. The CDR3 has 15 amino acids. V gave up 5 bases and J gave up 5 bases; unmatched junction bases: 7. Germline V CDR1 and CDR2: SGHVS, FQNEAQ. The CDR3 protein is CASSLSLAGNNEQFF. CDR3 sequence (DNA): TGTGCCAGCAGCCTGAGTCTAGCGGGGAACAATGAGCAGTTCTTC.